This entry concerns a single T cell receptor (beta chain). This record comes from a study of blood T cell repertoires in COVID-19. Study details: Donors in the United States, Italy and Spain gave samples during acute or convalescent COVID-19.

Trimming left V 0 bases short and J 0 bases short, with 14 bases between. CDR3 size: 17 residues. Germline V lookup: CDR1 SGHVS, CDR2 FNYEAQ. This table comes from immunoSEQ multiplex PCR, and its TCRdb copy is limited to in-frame clones, with some not included. The table lists 70,000 to 80,000 clones, less than 90% of them singletons. The chain carries TRBV7-6 and TRBJ2-5; D remains unclear. The TCR sequence derives from a man at least 80 years old in a cohort sampled during active COVID-19. The source material was peripheral blood. The CDR3, as DNA: TGTGCCAGCAGCTTAGCCCTTTTCATAGCCTACCAAGAGACCCAGTACTTC. Translation: CASSLALFIAYQETQYF.